Listed here are 19 T cell receptor beta chains from one sample, sequenced in a study of blood T cell repertoires in COVID-19. Only in-frame clones appear in the TCRdb table, and some are missing; sequencing was by immunoSEQ multiplex PCR. The sample records about 240,000 clones, 70% to 90% being singletons. The sample taken for sequencing was peripheral blood. All receptors come from a man aged 45-60 years with acute or convalescent COVID-19.

This clone was recorded once. J is TRBJ1-1 and V is TRBV7-8, with a possible D match to TRBD1 (5 bases). The CDR3 has 15 amino acids. Trimming took 7 bases from V and 4 from J, leaving 19 bases between them. In germline, CDR1 is SGHVS, CDR2 FQNEAQ. CDR3 nucleotides: TGTGCCAGCACTGCGGGGGGGGTCCGGGGCACTGAAGCTTTCTTT. This codes for CASTAGGVRGTEAFF.

CDR3 protein: CASSSGTGGWGEQYF. CDR3 in DNA: TGCGCCAGCAGCTCCGGGACAGGGGGCTGGGGCGAGCAGTACTTC. This rearrangement joins TRBV5-1 to TRBJ2-7; 12 bases match TRBD1. The CDR3 consists of 15 residues. J gave up 6 bases and V 3 bases, and 7 bases lay outside the gene matches. Per the germline V gene, CDR1 is SGHRS and CDR2 is YFSETQ. The whole variable domain, filled in from reference TRBV5-1 and TRBJ2-7, reads KAGVTQTPRYLIKTRGQQVTLSCSPISGHRSVSWYQQTPGQGLQFLFEYFSETQRNKGNFPGRFSGRQFSNSRSEMNVSTLELGDSALYLCASSSGTGGWGEQYFGPGTRLTVT.

The rearrangement links TRBV10-3 to TRBJ1-2; tentatively, D is TRBD1 (6 bases). Germline V CDR1 and CDR2: ENHRY, SYGVKD. The CDR3 length is 17 residues. V was shortened by 4 bases and J by 8 bases, with 26 bases between the two germline ends. CDR3 region: CAISVAFQTGPVGGYTF. The DNA for the CDR3 is TGTGCCATCAGTGTGGCTTTCCAGACAGGACCCGTGGGGGGCTACACCTTC.

The chain has TRBV19 and TRBJ1-2; D possibly corresponds to TRBD1 (6 bases). The CDR3 is 13 residues long. V gave up 6 bases and J gave up 7 bases, with 15 bases separating them. Germline V lookup: CDR1 LNHDA, CDR2 SQIVND (reference sequence). CDR3 sequence: CASSYREQSGYTF. CDR3 sequence (DNA): TGTGCCAGTAGCTACAGGGAGCAGAGTGGCTACACCTTC.

The chain recombines TRBV7-8 with TRBJ2-5; tentatively, D is TRBD2 (5 bases). CDR3 length: 13 amino acids. CDR1 and CDR2 (germline): SGHVS, FQNEAQ. V was pared by 6 bases and J by 4 bases, with 12 bases between. The CDR3 is CASSRDRGETQYF. Here the CDR3 DNA reads TGTGCCAGCAGTCGCGACCGGGGAGAGACCCAGTACTTC.

This chain joins TRBV6-6 and TRBJ2-1, with D tentatively TRBD2 (6 bases). Per the germline V gene, CDR1 is MNHNY and CDR2 is SVGAGI (reference sequence). Between the trimmed V and J ends, which lost 2 bases and 0 bases, there was a span of 11 bases. The CDR3 runs to 16 residues. The CDR3 reads CASSYLATSSYNEQFF. Written as DNA, the CDR3 is TGTGCCAGCAGTTACCTAGCGACCAGCTCCTACAATGAGCAGTTCTTC.

The chain combines TRBV6-4 with TRBJ2-3, with D tentatively TRBD2 (5 bases). This CDR3 has 15 amino acids. V shed 4 bases and J shed 0 bases, with 11 bases lying between them. Germline CDR1 is MRHNA and CDR2 is SNTAGT. The CDR3 bases are TGTGCCAGCAGTGGATTCGAGCGGAGCACAGATACGCAGTATTTT. Amino acid sequence: CASSGFERSTDTQYF.

This clone occurred a few times. The CDR3 spells CASRQQVYGYTF. CDR3 coding DNA: TGTGCCAGTAGGCAACAGGTCTATGGCTACACCTTC. V gene TRBV19 combines with J gene TRBJ1-2; the D gene is possibly TRBD1 (5 bases). In germline, CDR1 is LNHDA, CDR2 SQIVND (reference sequence). Between the trimmed V and J ends, which lost 6 bases and 4 bases, there was a span of 9 bases. CDR3 length: 12 residues.

The chain is built from TRBV10-3 and TRBJ1-1, with D hard to call. Germline V gene sequence: CDR1 ENHRY, CDR2 SYGVKD. The germline V and J ends were trimmed by 8 bases and 0 bases, with 19 bases remaining between them. The CDR3 loop spans 16 amino acids. CDR3 sequence reads: CAIRRGGIDMNTEAFF. CDR3 nucleotides: TGTGCCATCCGGCGGGGAGGGATTGACATGAACACTGAAGCTTTCTTT.

This clone was counted once. The V call is TRBV12-3 or TRBV12-4, the J call TRBJ1-1, with 9 bases that match TRBD1. This CDR3 is 13 amino acids long. V shed 5 bases, J shed 10 bases, and the junction held 8 bases outside the gene matches. Here the CDR3 reads CASSPTGGILAFF. The CDR3 DNA reads as TGTGCCAGCAGTCCTACAGGGGGCATTCTAGCTTTCTTT.

The chain joins TRBV23-1 to TRBJ2-3, with TRBD2 matching over 8 bases. TRBV23-1 belongs to the ORF category, with a function that is uncertain. The V and J ends lost 3 bases and 2 bases, in that order; junction bases with no gene match: 10. The CDR3 extends over 17 amino acids. This CDR3 is CASSHPRLAGPTDTQYF. CDR3 DNA: TGCGCCAGCAGTCACCCCCGGTTAGCGGGACCCACAGATACGCAGTATTTT.

This clone was recorded once. V is TRBV6-5 and J is TRBJ1-6, with D perhaps TRBD1 (6 bases). Germline CDR1 is MNHEY and CDR2 is SVGAGI. The CDR3 consists of 15 residues. Trimming stripped 2 bases from V and 4 bases from J, with 9 bases between. The CDR3, as DNA: TGTGCCAGCAGTTACGGGCAGGGGTATAATTCACCCCTCCACTTT. Its protein is CASSYGQGYNSPLHF.

V is TRBV24-1 and J is TRBJ2-1; 7 bases line up with TRBD1. Germline loops: CDR1 KGHDR, CDR2 SFDVKD. The CDR3 extends over 12 amino acids. The V and J ends lost 9 bases and 9 bases, in that order; junction bases with no gene match: 7. The DNA for the CDR3 is TGTGCCACCGCCCGACAGGGTGGTGAGCAGTTCTTC. This translates into CATARQGGEQFF.

Written as DNA, the CDR3 is TGTGCCATCAGACCGGGACAGGGGGCTAACACTGAAGCTTTCTTT. It yields the protein CAIRPGQGANTEAFF. The chain carries TRBV10-3 and TRBJ1-1; 12 bases align to TRBD1. The CDR3 extends over 15 amino acids. With V trimmed by 6 bases and J by 2 bases, 4 bases remained unmatched. Germline loops: CDR1 ENHRY, CDR2 SYGVKD.

This chain connects TRBV11-2 to TRBJ1-1; D unresolved. V was cut by 5 bases and J by 0 bases, with 13 bases left in between. This CDR3 has 15 residues. CDR1 and CDR2 (germline): SGHAT, FQNNGV. CDR3 region: CASSEKPAMNTEAFF. The CDR3 DNA follows: TGTGCCAGCAGCGAAAAGCCCGCTATGAACACTGAAGCTTTCTTT.

The chain employs TRBV12-3 or TRBV12-4 and TRBJ1-5, with a weak D call TRBD1 (5 bases). CDR3 length: 12 residues. Trimming took 3 bases from V and 5 from J, leaving 5 bases between them. The chain's CDR3 is CASSFRDQPQHF. CDR3 in DNA: TGTGCCAGCAGTTTCAGGGATCAGCCCCAGCATTTT.

This chain joins TRBV19 and TRBJ2-5, with TRBD1 matching 9 bases. V lost 6 bases, J lost 2 bases, and 10 bases stayed unmatched. The CDR3 has 16 residues. Per germline, CDR1 LNHDA and CDR2 SQIVND (reference sequence). The CDR3 loop is CASSANRGRVQETQYF. As DNA, the CDR3 is TGTGCCAGTAGCGCTAACAGGGGGCGGGTACAAGAGACCCAGTACTTC.

V usage is TRBV4-1 and J usage is TRBJ2-1, with D possibly TRBD1 on 5 matching bases. This CDR3 region has 16 residues. CDR1 MGHRA and CDR2 YSYEKL come from the germline V gene. V lost 2 bases and J 2 bases, leaving 13 bases between the germline ends. The CDR3 is CASSQTGGPAYNEQFF. The CDR3 DNA reads as TGCGCCAGCAGCCAAACAGGCGGCCCGGCCTACAATGAGCAGTTCTTC.

V usage is TRBV6-6 and J usage is TRBJ2-1; D perhaps matches TRBD2 (5 bases). Germline V lookup: CDR1 MNHNY, CDR2 SVGAGI (reference sequence). Trimming took off 6 bases at V and 3 bases at J, with 12 bases between the two ends. The CDR3 consists of 14 residues. CDR3: CASSRWTHYNEQFF. CDR3 DNA sequence: TGTGCCAGCAGCCGCTGGACTCACTACAATGAGCAGTTCTTC.